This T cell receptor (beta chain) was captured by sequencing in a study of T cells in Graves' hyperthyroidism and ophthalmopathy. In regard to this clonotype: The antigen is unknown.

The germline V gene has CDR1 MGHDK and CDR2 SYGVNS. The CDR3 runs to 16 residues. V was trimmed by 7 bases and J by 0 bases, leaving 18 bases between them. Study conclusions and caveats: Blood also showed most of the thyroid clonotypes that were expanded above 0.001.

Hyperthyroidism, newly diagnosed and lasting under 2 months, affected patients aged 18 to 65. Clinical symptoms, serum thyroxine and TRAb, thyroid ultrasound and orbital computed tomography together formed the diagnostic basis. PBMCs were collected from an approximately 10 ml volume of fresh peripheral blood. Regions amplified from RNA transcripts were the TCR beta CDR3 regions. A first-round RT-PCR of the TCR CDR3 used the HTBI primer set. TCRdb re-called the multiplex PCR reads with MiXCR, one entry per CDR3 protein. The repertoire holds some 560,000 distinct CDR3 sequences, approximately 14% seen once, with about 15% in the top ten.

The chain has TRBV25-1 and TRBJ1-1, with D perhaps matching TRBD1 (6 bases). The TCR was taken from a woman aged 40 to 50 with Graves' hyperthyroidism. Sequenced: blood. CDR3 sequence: CASKTTGPSLNTEAFF. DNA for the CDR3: TGTGCCAGCAAAACTACAGGGCCGTCCTTGAACACTGAAGCTTTCTTT. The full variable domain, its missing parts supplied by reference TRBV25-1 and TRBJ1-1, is EADIYQTPRYLVIGTGKKITLECSQTMGHDKMYWYQQDPGMELHLIHYSYGVNSTEKGDLSSESTVSRIRTEHFPLTLESARPSHTSQYLCASKTTGPSLNTEAFFGQGTRLTVV.